The entry below describes one T cell receptor beta chain. What it binds is not known. This specimen comes from a study of T cell responses to AZD1222 COVID-19 vaccine. Study results and caveats: Once two AZD1222 doses were given, Spike-specific TCR breadth and depth went up.

Here immunoSEQ multiplex PCR was the method, and the copy in TCRdb shows in-frame clones only, minus some. The data contain over 40,000 clones, 83% of them singletons. Trimming took off 5 bases at V and 6 bases at J, with 8 bases between the two ends. Germline CDR1 SGHTA, CDR2 FQGTGA. This CDR3 spans 12 amino acids. The chain uses TRBV7-3 and TRBJ2-1, with unresolved D. The input for sequencing was peripheral blood, taken on day 0 of AZD1222 vaccination. The source is an adult in good health. This chain's CDR3 is CASSGQPNEQFF. The CDR3 bases are TGTGCCAGCAGCGGCCAGCCCAATGAGCAGTTCTTC. Full variable domain (rest looked up from reference TRBV7-3 and TRBJ2-1): GAGVSQTPSNKVTEKGKYVELRCDPISGHTALYWYRQSLGQGPEFLIYFQGTGAADDSGLPNDRFFAVRPEGSVSTLKIQRTERGDSAVYLCASSGQPNEQFFGPGTRLTVL.